This T cell receptor (beta chain) was observed in a study of vaccination effects on CD4 cells after COVID-19. Regarding this clone: Its target is not known.

ViraFEST expansion of antigen-specific CD4+ T cells with viral peptide pools preceded sequencing. Following 10 days of culture, CD4+ T cells were isolated. The participants, recipients of two vaccine doses, got either BNT162b2 or mRNA-1273. Looked up from germline, CDR1 is MNHEY and CDR2 is SVGAGI. The trim removed 4 bases at V and 6 bases at J, leaving 2 bases unmatched. The CDR3 is 13 amino acids. The method was immunoSEQ multiplex PCR; TCRdb's version includes in-frame clones alone and lacks a portion of them. The sample yields 25,000 or so clones, less than 75% seen once. This material consisted of CD4+ T cells from PBMCs cultured with SARS-CoV-2 spike peptides, taken after COVID-19 vaccination. The TCR comes from a human donor who received a COVID-19 vaccine. The gene calls are TRBV6-5 and TRBJ2-7, with 11 positions matching TRBD2. CDR3 nucleotides: TGTGCCAGCAGTTCTAGCGGGAGGTTCGAGCAGTACTTC. Its protein product is CASSSSGRFEQYF.